The 9 T cell receptor beta chains in this list originate from one sample, sequenced in a study of a mutant IDH1 vaccine in newly diagnosed glioma. Sequencing was performed with immunoSEQ multiplex PCR; in TCRdb, only in-frame clones are kept and a portion is missing. Here the sample spans tens of thousands of clones, 70% to 90% being singletons. Their target antigens are unknown. Documented time point: week 35, safety follow-up. With topical imiquimod, each dose of the vaccine consisted of 300 ug of mutant IDH1 20-mer peptide. The specimen was PBMCs, collected from a glioma patient whose treatment included an IDH1 peptide vaccine. The receptors shown here come from a middle-aged woman with glioma.

The chain links TRBV9 to TRBJ2-1; 8 bases agree with TRBD1. The germline gives CDR1 SGDLS, CDR2 YYNGEE. V lost 4 bases and J lost 5; bases outside the gene matches: 11. The CDR3 sequence is 16 residues long. The DNA of the CDR3 is TGTGCCAGCAGCCCCAGCCCCGGGACAGGCAACAATGAGCAGTTCTTC. This translates into CASSPSPGTGNNEQFF.

The V call is TRBV7-2, the J call TRBJ2-3; 8 nucleotides match TRBD2. The trim removed 0 bases at V and 0 bases at J, leaving 8 bases unmatched. Germline CDR1 is SGHTA and CDR2 is FQGNSA. CDR3 length: 18 residues. Here the CDR3 reads CASSLARSGGISTDTQYF. CDR3 DNA: TGTGCCAGCAGCTTAGCGCGTTCGGGAGGGATTAGCACAGATACGCAGTATTTT.

V is TRBV4-1 and J is TRBJ1-4; D may be TRBD1 (6 bases). Germline V gene sequence: CDR1 MGHRA, CDR2 YSYEKL. V was clipped by 0 bases and J by 8 bases, with 10 bases between them. The CDR3 spans 14 residues. CDR3 protein: CASSQDRDKEKLFF. The DNA of the CDR3 is TGCGCCAGCAGCCAAGATCGGGACAAAGAAAAACTGTTTTTT.

The chain carries TRBV6-1 and TRBJ1-1; possibly TRBD1 for D (6 bases). Germline-derived CDR1 and CDR2 are MNHNS and SASEGT. V lost 4 bases and J lost 4, with 16 bases in between. CDR3 length: 15 amino acids. DNA for the CDR3: TGTGCCAGCAGTGTGGGGCAGGGGAGGAGCACTGAAGCTTTCTTT. Translated: CASSVGQGRSTEAFF.

The chain combines TRBV7-9 with TRBJ1-1; D is unclear. The CDR3 has 15 residues. Deletions cut 2 bases from V and 1 base from J, with 11 bases between. Germline V gene data show CDR1 as SEHNR and CDR2 as FQNEAQ (reference sequence). The CDR3 here is CASSLTQAGNTEAFF. CDR3 in DNA: TGTGCCAGCAGCTTAACTCAGGCTGGGAACACTGAAGCTTTCTTT.

The chain combines TRBV19 with TRBJ2-7, with 7 positions matching TRBD2. With V trimmed by 7 bases and J by 4 bases, 10 bases remained unmatched. The CDR3 runs 14 residues. Germline lookup yields CDR1 LNHDA and CDR2 SQIVND (reference sequence). CDR3 bases: TGTGCCAGTAAACGGGGCGGGAGTCCTTACGAGCAGTACTTC. Translating it yields CASKRGGSPYEQYF.

This chain uses TRBV7-9 with TRBJ2-2; the D gene is possibly TRBD2 (6 bases). CDR3 length: 16 residues. Germline V CDR1 and CDR2: SEHNR, FQNEAQ (reference sequence). V gave up 2 bases and J gave up 2 bases, with 12 bases separating them. CDR3 in DNA: TGTGCCAGCAGCTTATTATGGACTACCAACACCGGGGAGCTGTTTTTT. It codes for CASSLLWTTNTGELFF.

The rearrangement uses TRBV2 and TRBJ2-3; TRBD2 aligns across 9 bases. The CDR3 is 16 residues long. Germline CDR1 reads SNHLY; CDR2 reads FYNNEI. V dropped 4 bases and J dropped 3; count of bases not matched to a gene: 8. The CDR3 nucleotides are TGTGCCAGCAGTGGGGGGGGGACTAGCATGACAGATACGCAGTATTTT. It encodes CASSGGGTSMTDTQYF.

The table lists this clone with a count of one. The chain has TRBV27 and TRBJ2-7; 8 bases align to TRBD1. The ends lost 6 bases at V and 4 bases at J; junction bases unmatched: 8. The CDR3 sequence is 14 residues long. CDR1 is MNHEY and CDR2 is SMNVEV in the germline V gene (reference sequence). CDR3 residues: CASRVGTGFYEQYF. The CDR3 DNA reads TGTGCCAGCAGGGTAGGGACAGGTTTTTACGAGCAGTACTTC.